The rows below give T cell receptor beta chains drawn from one sample of a study of identical twins. In TCRdb, the 5' RACE reads were re-called with MiXCR into one record per CDR3 protein. The sample carries approximately 280,000 distinct CDR3 sequences, less than 9% recorded once. The same specimen was also included in a second study, on yellow fever vaccine responses in identical twins.

Sequences were obtained from memory (CD45RO+) T cells sorted from blood. The receptors were gathered from a woman under 30 in good health. CDR3s include the opening cysteine and the closing phenylalanine or tryptophan. The D gene is left open where the match is weak. The size of a clone is reported for some rows only, either as once, few or many, or as a class for expanded clones.

clone_size: many; d_call: NA; v_call: TRBV6-1; j_call: TRBJ1-2; cdr3_aa: CASSLGLADGYTF; cdr3_nt: TGTGCCAGCAGTCTGGGTCTAGCAGATGGCTACACCTTC
clone_size: many; d_call: NA; v_call: TRBV7-9; j_call: TRBJ1-4; cdr3_aa: CASSPPGAGEKLFF; cdr3_nt: TGTGCCAGCAGCCCGCCGGGGGCCGGTGAAAAACTGTTTTTT
clone_size: NA; d_call: NA; v_call: TRBV7-9; j_call: TRBJ2-3; cdr3_aa: CASSLYRGGGTDTQYF; cdr3_nt: TGTGCCAGCAGCCTCTACAGGGGAGGGGGCACAGATACGCAGTATTTT
clone_size: NA; d_call: NA; v_call: TRBV7-8; j_call: TRBJ2-1; cdr3_aa: CASSFGGPYNEQFF; cdr3_nt: TGTGCCAGCAGCTTTGGGGGCCCCTACAATGAGCAGTTCTTC
clone_size: few; d_call: NA; v_call: TRBV3-1; j_call: TRBJ1-1; cdr3_aa: CASSPDGTSLNTEAFF; cdr3_nt: TGTGCCAGCAGCCCAGATGGGACCTCTCTGAACACTGAAGCTTTCTTT
clone_size: many; d_call: TRBD1; v_call: TRBV12-3/TRBV12-4; j_call: TRBJ1-6; cdr3_aa: CASRPYRGSYNSPLHF; cdr3_nt: TGTGCCAGCAGACCTTACAGGGGTTCCTATAATTCACCCCTCCACTTT
clone_size: many; d_call: NA; v_call: TRBV7-8; j_call: TRBJ1-1; cdr3_aa: CASSLGGKLNTEAFF; cdr3_nt: TGTGCCAGCAGCTTAGGTGGGAAGTTGAACACTGAAGCTTTCTTT
clone_size: few; d_call: TRBD2; v_call: TRBV7-8; j_call: TRBJ2-7; cdr3_aa: CASSSPGTSGRYEQYF; cdr3_nt: TGTGCCAGCAGCTCCCCGGGGACTAGCGGGAGGTACGAGCAGTACTTC
clone_size: many; d_call: TRBD1; v_call: TRBV27; j_call: TRBJ1-1; cdr3_aa: CASSHGDRVNTEAFF; cdr3_nt: TGTGCCAGCAGTCACGGGGACAGGGTGAACACTGAAGCTTTCTTT
clone_size: NA; d_call: NA; v_call: TRBV20-1; j_call: TRBJ1-2; cdr3_aa: CSARPVDFSYGYTF; cdr3_nt: TGCAGTGCTCGCCCGGTGGACTTTAGCTATGGCTACACCTTC
clone_size: few; d_call: NA; v_call: TRBV3-1; j_call: TRBJ1-2; cdr3_aa: CASSQGGHTNYGYTF; cdr3_nt: TGTGCCAGCAGCCAAGGGGGGCATACTAACTATGGCTACACCTTC
clone_size: many; d_call: NA; v_call: TRBV20-1; j_call: TRBJ2-7; cdr3_aa: CSARDNYEQYF; cdr3_nt: TGCAGTGCTAGGGACAACTACGAGCAGTACTTC
clone_size: many; d_call: TRBD1; v_call: TRBV27; j_call: TRBJ1-2; cdr3_aa: CASSEQGARRSYTF; cdr3_nt: TGTGCCAGCAGTGAACAGGGGGCAAGGAGAAGCTACACCTTC
clone_size: few; d_call: NA; v_call: TRBV3-1; j_call: TRBJ1-2; cdr3_aa: CASSQGRARHGYTF; cdr3_nt: TGTGCCAGCAGCCAAGGTCGGGCCCGGCATGGCTACACCTTC
clone_size: NA; d_call: NA; v_call: TRBV18; j_call: TRBJ1-6; cdr3_aa: CASSPGQENSPLHF; cdr3_nt: TGTGCCAGCTCACCGGGACAAGAAAATTCACCCCTCCACTTT
clone_size: NA; d_call: TRBD1; v_call: TRBV3-1; j_call: TRBJ1-3; cdr3_aa: CASSETGSSGNTIYF; cdr3_nt: TGTGCCAGCAGCGAGACAGGGTCCTCTGGAAACACCATATATTTT
clone_size: NA; d_call: NA; v_call: TRBV27; j_call: TRBJ2-1; cdr3_aa: CASTNLGVGNEQFF; cdr3_nt: TGTGCCAGCACCAACCTCGGGGTTGGCAATGAGCAGTTCTTC
clone_size: NA; d_call: TRBD1; v_call: TRBV12-3/TRBV12-4; j_call: TRBJ2-2; cdr3_aa: CASRGTGWTGELFF; cdr3_nt: TGTGCCAGCAGGGGGACAGGGTGGACCGGGGAGCTGTTTTTT
clone_size: few; d_call: NA; v_call: TRBV28; j_call: TRBJ1-4; cdr3_aa: CASSLVRNEKLFF; cdr3_nt: TGTGCCAGCAGTTTGGTGCGTAATGAAAAACTGTTTTTT
clone_size: NA; d_call: NA; v_call: TRBV6-1; j_call: TRBJ2-6; cdr3_aa: CASSKQGTGANVLTF; cdr3_nt: TGTGCCAGCAGTAAACAGGGAACTGGGGCCAACGTCCTGACTTTC
clone_size: few; d_call: NA; v_call: TRBV11-1; j_call: TRBJ2-3; cdr3_aa: CASSLDGIPSTDTQYF; cdr3_nt: TGTGCCAGCAGCTTAGACGGGATACCCAGTACAGATACGCAGTATTTT
clone_size: NA; d_call: NA; v_call: TRBV21-1; j_call: TRBJ2-7; cdr3_aa: CASSKAGGPYEQYF; cdr3_nt: TGTGCCAGCAGCAAAGCTGGGGGGCCATACGAGCAGTACTTC
clone_size: many; d_call: TRBD1; v_call: TRBV12-3/TRBV12-4; j_call: TRBJ2-3; cdr3_aa: CASRQPGQGSDTQYF; cdr3_nt: TGTGCCAGCCGTCAACCGGGACAGGGGTCAGATACGCAGTATTTT
clone_size: many; d_call: NA; v_call: TRBV6-4; j_call: TRBJ2-3; cdr3_aa: CASSEASDTDTQYF; cdr3_nt: TGTGCCAGCAGTGAGGCTAGCGACACAGATACGCAGTATTTT
clone_size: NA; d_call: NA; v_call: TRBV6-1; j_call: TRBJ1-3; cdr3_aa: CASRLREGNSGNTIYF; cdr3_nt: TGTGCCAGCAGACTCCGGGAGGGGAACTCTGGAAACACCATATATTTT
clone_size: few; d_call: NA; v_call: TRBV27; j_call: TRBJ1-4; cdr3_aa: CASSFLGTTTNEKLFF; cdr3_nt: TGTGCCAGCAGCTTCTTGGGCACAACAACTAATGAAAAACTGTTTTTT
clone_size: many; d_call: NA; v_call: TRBV10-3; j_call: TRBJ1-1; cdr3_aa: CAISEGQLNTEAFF; cdr3_nt: TGTGCCATCAGTGAGGGACAGTTGAACACTGAAGCTTTCTTT